Listed below are T cell receptor beta chains from one sample, sequenced in a study of blood T cells in healthy people across ages. TCRdb analysed the 5' RACE reads with MiXCR anew, one entry per CDR3 protein. Of 1.6 million or so distinct CDR3 sequences listed, roughly a third are singletons. The sequenced material came from blood. These TCRs come from a young woman in good health. The CDR3 runs from the conserved cysteine through the conserved F or W. The D gene is left open where the match is weak. Part of the rows lack a size; the others show once, few, many or a class for expanded clones.

j_gene: TRBJ2-3; v_gene: TRBV19; d_gene: NA; abundance: few; CDR3aa: CASSPGGIITQYF; CDR3nt: TGTGCCAGTAGCCCGGGCGGGATCATTACGCAGTATTTT
j_gene: TRBJ2-1; v_gene: TRBV12-3/TRBV12-4; d_gene: TRBD2; abundance: few; CDR3aa: CASSLGWRGNEQFF; CDR3nt: TGTGCCAGCAGTTTGGGCTGGCGGGGGAATGAGCAGTTCTTC
j_gene: TRBJ2-1; v_gene: TRBV12-5; d_gene: TRBD1; abundance: NA; CDR3aa: CASGWATGNEQFF; CDR3nt: TGTGCTAGTGGTTGGGCGACAGGGAATGAGCAGTTCTTC
j_gene: TRBJ2-7; v_gene: TRBV4-1; d_gene: TRBD1; abundance: NA; CDR3aa: CAGSQGQGAYEQYF; CDR3nt: TGCGCCGGCAGCCAAGGCCAGGGGGCCTACGAGCAGTACTTC
j_gene: TRBJ2-7; v_gene: TRBV20-1; d_gene: TRBD1; abundance: NA; CDR3aa: CSARDPRGQYEQYF; CDR3nt: TGCAGTGCTAGAGACCCTAGGGGACAGTACGAGCAGTACTTC
j_gene: TRBJ1-2; v_gene: TRBV25-1; d_gene: NA; abundance: few; CDR3aa: CASSDGGLDGYTF; CDR3nt: TGTGCCAGCAGTGACGGAGGTCTTGATGGCTACACCTTC
j_gene: TRBJ2-5; v_gene: TRBV18; d_gene: NA; abundance: NA; CDR3aa: CASSTIRQEAQYF; CDR3nt: TGTGCCAGCTCAACCATCAGACAGGAGGCCCAGTACTTC
j_gene: TRBJ2-7; v_gene: TRBV15; d_gene: NA; abundance: few; CDR3aa: CATSLTSSYEQYF; CDR3nt: TGTGCCACCTCCCTTACCAGCTCCTACGAGCAGTACTTC
j_gene: TRBJ1-5; v_gene: TRBV6-1; d_gene: NA; abundance: NA; CDR3aa: CASSEDLLGEAGWNQPQHF; CDR3nt: TGTGCCAGCAGTGAAGACCTTCTGGGAGAAGCCGGATGGAATCAGCCCCAGCATTTT
j_gene: TRBJ2-1; v_gene: TRBV20-1; d_gene: TRBD2; abundance: few; CDR3aa: CSAPVGSGSMDNEQFF; CDR3nt: TGCAGTGCCCCGGTGGGTAGCGGGAGCATGGACAATGAGCAGTTCTTC
j_gene: TRBJ2-7; v_gene: TRBV27; d_gene: NA; abundance: few; CDR3aa: CASRLSAGSSYEQYF; CDR3nt: TGTGCCAGCAGGCTCTCGGCGGGGAGCTCCTACGAGCAGTACTTC
j_gene: TRBJ2-7; v_gene: TRBV9; d_gene: TRBD2; abundance: few; CDR3aa: CASSVGGGSVLREQYF; CDR3nt: TGTGCCAGCAGCGTAGGGGGAGGGAGCGTACTACGCGAGCAGTACTTC